These 13 T cell receptor beta chains share one sample of origin, sequenced in a study of cytomegalovirus exposure and HLA in healthy donors. PCR amplification relied on 60 Vbeta primers (plus 13 Jbeta primers). The assay was immunoSEQ multiplex PCR, and TCRdb's table has in-frame clones only and misses some. The data hold roughly 140,000 clones, with over 60% observed a single time. The specimen sequenced was PBMCs. The receptors were sampled from a woman in her 30s in good health and CMV-seropositive.

The chain uses TRBV7-2 and TRBJ2-5; 8 nucleotides line up with TRBD1. The CDR3 extends over 12 amino acids. Germline trimming cut 5 bases from V and 8 bases from J; bases unmatched to any gene: 4. Germline values: CDR1 SGHTA, CDR2 FQGNSA. The DNA for the CDR3 is TGTGCCAGCAGCCCCAGGGGGCGAACCCAGTACTTC. Protein product: CASSPRGRTQYF. Full variable domain (remainder filled in from reference TRBV7-2 and TRBJ2-5): GAGVSQSPSNKVTEKGKDVELRCDPISGHTALYWYRQSLGQGLEFLIYFQGNSAPDKSGLPSDRFSAERTGGSVSTLTIQRTQQEDSAVYLCASSPRGRTQYFGPGTRLLVL.

This chain links TRBV4-2 with TRBJ2-6; possibly TRBD1 for D (6 bases). CDR3 length: 18 amino acids. Germline loops: CDR1 LGHNA, CDR2 YNFKEQ. V lost 1 base to trimming and J lost 0 bases, with 13 bases between them. The CDR3 reads CASSQVNREASGANVLTF. The CDR3 nucleotides are TGTGCCAGCAGCCAAGTAAACAGGGAAGCCTCTGGGGCCAACGTCCTGACTTTC.

The CDR3 sequence is CASSWRTGGGTDTQYF. CDR3 in DNA: TGTGCCAGCAGCTGGCGGACCGGGGGGGGCACAGATACGCAGTATTTT. The chain links TRBV13 to TRBJ2-3; TRBD2 matches 8 bases. J was trimmed by 1 base and V by 4 bases; bases with no gene match: 7. Germline V lookup: CDR1 PRHDT, CDR2 FYEKMQ (reference sequence). The CDR3 sequence is 16 residues long.

This clone was counted a few times. The V and J genes are TRBV5-6 and TRBJ1-2, with a tentative D call TRBD1 (5 bases). In germline, CDR1 is SGHDT, CDR2 YYEEEE. The CDR3 length is 18 residues. V was cut by 1 base and J by 2 bases, with 21 bases left in between. In DNA form, the CDR3 reads TGTGCCAGCAGCTTGAAGATGGTTACTAGCGGACAAAACTATGGCTACACCTTC. Residues: CASSLKMVTSGQNYGYTF. The full variable domain, rest sourced from reference TRBV5-6 and TRBJ1-2, is DAGVTQSPTHLIKTRGQQVTLRCSPKSGHDTVSWYQQALGQGPQFIFQYYEEEERQRGNFPDRFSGHQFPNYSSELNVNALLLGDSALYLCASSLKMVTSGQNYGYTFGSGTRLTVV.

The genes are TRBV6-1 and TRBJ1-6, with 12 bases aligning to TRBD1. This CDR3 region has 16 residues. The germline CDR1 and CDR2 sequences are MNHNS and SASEGT. Trimming cost V 5 bases and J 7 bases; bases outside gene matches: 6. The CDR3 DNA sequence: TGTGCCAGCAGTCAAGGGACAGGGGGCTGGAATTCACCCCTCCACTTT. Translation: CASSQGTGGWNSPLHF.

This sequence joins TRBV6-6 and TRBJ1-3; TRBD1 might be the D (6 bases). The CDR3 has 13 residues. CDR1 and CDR2 from the germline V gene are MNHNY and SVGAGI (reference sequence). V dropped 10 bases and J dropped 0 bases, with 10 bases sitting between them. CDR3 in DNA: TGTGCCACCAAGGACAGCTCTGGAAACACCATATATTTT. Amino acids: CATKDSSGNTIYF.

The chain combines TRBV30 with TRBJ2-1, with D tentatively TRBD2 (5 bases). Germline loops: CDR1 GTSNPN, CDR2 SVGIG (reference sequence). The CDR3 spans 13 residues. V was pared by 4 bases and J by 4 bases, with 11 bases between. In nucleotides, the CDR3 is TGTGCCTGGACGGGGAGCCTATACAATGAGCAGTTCTTC. Amino acids: CAWTGSLYNEQFF.

This rearrangement joins TRBV28 to TRBJ2-1; 8 positions match TRBD1. The germline gives CDR1 MDHEN, CDR2 SYDVKM. This CDR3 has 12 residues. V lost 6 bases, J lost 8 bases, and 3 bases stayed unmatched. In DNA form, the CDR3 reads TGTGCCAGCAGCCGGACAGGGTATGAGCAGTTCTTC. Encoded protein: CASSRTGYEQFF.

The gene calls are TRBV4-1 and TRBJ1-6, with D unclear. The CDR3 runs 14 residues. V lost 2 bases and J lost 7, with 9 bases in between. Germline values: CDR1 MGHRA, CDR2 YSYEKL. This CDR3 is CASSQSTVNSPLHF. As DNA, the CDR3 is TGCGCCAGCAGCCAAAGTACAGTCAATTCACCCCTCCACTTT.

Comment on this clone: Other DNA variants within this sample encode the same CDR3. This chain joins TRBV7-9 and TRBJ1-1; D is uncertain. CDR3 length: 13 amino acids. Trimming left V 1 base short and J 1 base short, with 4 bases between. Looked up from germline, CDR1 is SEHNR and CDR2 is FQNEAQ (reference sequence). The CDR3 nucleotides read TGTGCCAGCAGCTTAGGGGCGAACACTGAAGCTTTCTTT. This encodes CASSLGANTEAFF.

The V and J genes are TRBV25-1 and TRBJ1-3; TRBD1 agrees at 8 bases. CDR3 length: 16 amino acids. The germline V gene has CDR1 MGHDK and CDR2 SYGVNS. The junction had 5 bases not matched to a gene; V was cut back by 4 bases and J by 0 bases. Here the CDR3 reads CASSADRVASGNTIYF. The CDR3 nucleotides are TGTGCCAGCAGTGCGGACAGGGTGGCCTCTGGAAACACCATATATTTT.

The chain recombines TRBV30 with TRBJ2-7; 7 nucleotides line up with TRBD1. This CDR3 has 12 amino acids. With 2 bases clipped from V and 7 bases from J, the junction kept 5 bases outside the gene matches. Germline V gene lookup returns CDR1 GTSNPN and CDR2 SVGIG (reference sequence). CDR3 in DNA: TGTGCCTGGAGTTTACAGGGGTTTGAGCAGTACTTC. It yields the protein CAWSLQGFEQYF.

This chain uses TRBV9 with TRBJ2-7; TRBD2 matches at 11 bases. The CDR3 covers 16 residues. The germline V gene encodes CDR1 SGDLS and CDR2 YYNGEE. J was trimmed by 3 bases and V by 2 bases; bases with no gene match: 7. The DNA for the CDR3 is TGTGCCAGCAGCGTTGGTATGGGACTAGCGGACTACGAGCAGTACTTC. Translation: CASSVGMGLADYEQYF.